The T cell receptor (beta chain) described here comes from a study of blood T cells in healthy people across ages. Overall study results and limits: Long-lived donors had more naive CD4+ cells and higher diversity than aged donors.

A sample-barcoded 5' primer and a J-beta primer mix were used in a second PCR of roughly 7 to 12 cycles. TCRdb analysed the 5' RACE reads with MiXCR anew, one entry per CDR3 protein. The table has 850,000 to 1,000,000 distinct CDR3 sequences, roughly 50% seen once. A note on this clonotype: Its specificity is unknown. The junction and the germline gene differ at one end; a read error may be behind it.

CDR1 and CDR2 (germline): SGHRS, YFSETQ. The CDR3 totals 13 residues. Sequencing input: blood. This TCR came from a woman aged 60-75 years in good health. The chain employs TRBV5-1 and TRBJ2-1; D uncertain. The CDR3 nucleotides are TGCGCCAGCATCTTGGTTTACTACAATGAGCAGTTCTTC. This translates into CASILVYYNEQFF.